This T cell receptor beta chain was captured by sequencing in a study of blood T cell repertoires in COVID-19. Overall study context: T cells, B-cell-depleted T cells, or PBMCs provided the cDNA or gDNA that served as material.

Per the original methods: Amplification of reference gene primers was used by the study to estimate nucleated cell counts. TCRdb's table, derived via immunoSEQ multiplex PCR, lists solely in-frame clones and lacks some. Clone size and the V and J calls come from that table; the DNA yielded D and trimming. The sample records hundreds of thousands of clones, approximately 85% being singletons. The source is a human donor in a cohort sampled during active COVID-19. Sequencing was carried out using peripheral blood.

CDR3 amino acids: CASSRGVGTGELFF. In DNA, the CDR3 is TGTGCCAGCAGCCGGGGGGTTGGCACCGGGGAGCTGTTTTTT. The chain links TRBV7-6 to TRBJ2-2, with 7 bases identical to TRBD2. The CDR3 is 14 residues long. J was trimmed by 4 bases and V by 5 bases; bases with no gene match: 4. Germline values: CDR1 SGHVS, CDR2 FNYEAQ.